The 6 T cell receptor beta chains listed next were all sequenced from one sample in a study of blood T cells in healthy people across ages. Then a second PCR, running about 6 to 11 cycles, was carried out with a sample-barcoded 5' primer and a J-beta primer mix. One entry per CDR3 protein results from TCRdb running MiXCR on the 5' RACE reads. The sample yields some 760,000 distinct CDR3 sequences, more than 20% seen once. These data also featured in a second study, about T cells of mothers and their children.

Specimen: blood. Every receptor here comes from a boy aged 5-17 years in good health.

V gene TRBV3-1 combines with J gene TRBJ1-2; D perhaps matches TRBD1 (6 bases). The V gene's germline CDR1 is LGHDT and CDR2 YNNKEL (reference sequence). CDR3 length: 14 residues. V lost 4 bases and J lost 5, with 14 bases in between. The CDR3 reads CASSPGQMIYGYTF. The CDR3 nucleotides are TGTGCCAGCAGCCCTGGACAGATGATATATGGCTACACCTTC.

The sample holds many counts of this clonotype. CDR3 in amino acids: CATSEAGGSRGYTF. CDR3 nucleotide sequence: TGTGCCACCAGTGAGGCAGGAGGTTCGCGTGGCTACACCTTC. The chain uses TRBV24-1 and TRBJ1-2; no definite D call. Trimming pared 4 bases from V and 7 bases from J, leaving 15 bases between. The CDR3 has 14 residues. In germline, CDR1 is KGHDR, CDR2 SFDVKD.

This clonotype was seen a handful of times. This chain joins TRBV4-1 and TRBJ1-4, with D possibly TRBD1 on 6 matching bases. The CDR3 consists of 13 residues. In germline, CDR1 is MGHRA, CDR2 YSYEKL. Trimming shortened V by 6 bases and J by 7 bases, and 12 bases separated the two germline ends. The CDR3 DNA is TGCGCCAGCAGTCGGGAGGACAGTGAAAAACTGTTTTTT. It encodes CASSREDSEKLFF.

V is TRBV12-3 or TRBV12-4 and J is TRBJ1-5; 7 bases line up with TRBD1. CDR3 length: 15 residues. V was clipped by 5 bases and J by 7 bases; unmatched bases: 11. The CDR3 nucleotides read TGTGCCAGCAGTGACAGGGACTGGTCAAACCAGCCCCAGCATTTT. It yields the protein CASSDRDWSNQPQHF.

The chain uses TRBV28 and TRBJ2-3, with 10 bases matching TRBD2. CDR3 length equals 15 residues. J lost 4 bases, V lost 6 bases, and 7 bases had no gene match. Germline V lookup: CDR1 MDHEN, CDR2 SYDVKM. The DNA for the CDR3 is TGTGCCAGCAGCGGGGGACTAGCGCCGGCAGATACGCAGTATTTT. Protein product: CASSGGLAPADTQYF.

This clonotype was counted a few times. V is TRBV12-3 or TRBV12-4 and J is TRBJ1-4, with D tentatively TRBD1 (5 bases). The CDR3 is made up of 15 amino acids. V dropped 6 bases and J dropped 7 bases, with 18 bases sitting between them. The CDR3 protein is CASRGLLTRGEKLFF. In nucleotides, the CDR3 is TGTGCCAGCAGGGGGTTACTCACTAGGGGTGAAAAACTGTTTTTT.